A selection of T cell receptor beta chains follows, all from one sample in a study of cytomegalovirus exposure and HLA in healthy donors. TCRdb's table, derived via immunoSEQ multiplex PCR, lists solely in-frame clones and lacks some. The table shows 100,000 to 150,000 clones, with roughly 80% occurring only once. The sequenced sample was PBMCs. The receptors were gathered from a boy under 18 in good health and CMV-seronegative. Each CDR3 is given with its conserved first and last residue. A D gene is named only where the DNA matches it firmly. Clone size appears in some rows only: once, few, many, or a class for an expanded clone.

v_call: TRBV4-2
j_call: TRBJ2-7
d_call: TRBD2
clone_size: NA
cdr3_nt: TGTGCCAGCAGCCAAGATCAACCTAGCGGGAGGGGAGAGCAGTACTTC
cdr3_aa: CASSQDQPSGRGEQYF

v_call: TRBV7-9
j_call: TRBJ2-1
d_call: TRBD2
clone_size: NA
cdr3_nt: TGTGCCAGCAGCCCCTGGACTAGCGGGAAGGTCAATGAGCAGTTCTTC
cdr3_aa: CASSPWTSGKVNEQFF

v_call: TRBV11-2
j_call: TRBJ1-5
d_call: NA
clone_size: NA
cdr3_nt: TGTGCCAGCAGCTTAGGCTTAGATCAGCCCCAGCATTTT
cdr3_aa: CASSLGLDQPQHF

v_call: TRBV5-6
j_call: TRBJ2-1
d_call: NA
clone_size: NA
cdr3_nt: TGTGCCAGCAGTCGACCGGGAGTTCCTGGTGATGAGCAGTTCTTC
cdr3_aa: CASSRPGVPGDEQFF

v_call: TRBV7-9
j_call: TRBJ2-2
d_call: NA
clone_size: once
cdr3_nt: TGTGCCAGCAGGCACTGGCGGCAGCAGAACACCGGGGAGCTGTTTTTT
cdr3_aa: CASRHWRQQNTGELFF

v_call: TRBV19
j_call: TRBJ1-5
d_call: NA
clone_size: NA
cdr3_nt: TGTGCCAGTAGTATAAAGGAGGGGCCGGGTAGCAATCAGCCCCAGCATTTT
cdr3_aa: CASSIKEGPGSNQPQHF

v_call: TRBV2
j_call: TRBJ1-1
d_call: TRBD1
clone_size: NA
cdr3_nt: TGTGCCAGCAGTGAATGGGGCAGGGGGCTTGTTGAAGCTTTCTTT
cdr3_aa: CASSEWGRGLVEAFF

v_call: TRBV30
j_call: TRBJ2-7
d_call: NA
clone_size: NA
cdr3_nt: TGTGCCTGGAGTGTACTAGGAGCGGAGGGCTACGAGCAGTACTTC
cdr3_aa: CAWSVLGAEGYEQYF

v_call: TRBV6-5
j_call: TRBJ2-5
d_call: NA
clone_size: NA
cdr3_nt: TGTGCCAGCAGTCCCCCAGGGGTGGCGGAGACCCAGTACTTC
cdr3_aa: CASSPPGVAETQYF

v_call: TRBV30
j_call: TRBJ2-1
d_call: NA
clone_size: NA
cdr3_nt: TGTGCCTGGGGTCATTACAATGGGCAGTTCTTC
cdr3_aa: CAWGHYNGQFF

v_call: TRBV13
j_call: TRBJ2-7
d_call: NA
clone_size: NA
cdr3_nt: TGTGCCAGCAGCTTGGCTACTCTCCGGGACGAGCAGTACTTC
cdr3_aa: CASSLATLRDEQYF

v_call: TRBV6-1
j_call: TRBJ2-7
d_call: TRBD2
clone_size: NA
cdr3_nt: TGTGCCAGCAGTGAAGGCGGACTAGCGCCCTACGAGCAGTACTTC
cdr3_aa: CASSEGGLAPYEQYF

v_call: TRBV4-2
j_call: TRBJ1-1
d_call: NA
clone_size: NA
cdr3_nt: TGTGCCAGCAGCCAACCCCCAGAATATGGAGCTTTCTTT
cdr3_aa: CASSQPPEYGAFF

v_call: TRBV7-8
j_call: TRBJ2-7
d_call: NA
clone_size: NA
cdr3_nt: TGTGCCAGCAGCCCAACGCCCCAGGGAAGCCACGAGCAGTACTTC
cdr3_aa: CASSPTPQGSHEQYF

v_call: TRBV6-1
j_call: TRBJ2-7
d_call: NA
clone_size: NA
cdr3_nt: TGTGCCAGCAGTGACGGGAGTAACAACGAGCAGTACTTC
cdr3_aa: CASSDGSNNEQYF

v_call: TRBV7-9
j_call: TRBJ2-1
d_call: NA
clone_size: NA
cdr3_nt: TGTGCCAGCAGCTCACCACTAGACAATGAGCAGTTCTTC
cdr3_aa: CASSSPLDNEQFF

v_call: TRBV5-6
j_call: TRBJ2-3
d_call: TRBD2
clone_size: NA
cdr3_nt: TGTGCCAGCAGCTTGAGGACTAGCGGGAGAGATACGCAGTATTTT
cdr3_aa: CASSLRTSGRDTQYF

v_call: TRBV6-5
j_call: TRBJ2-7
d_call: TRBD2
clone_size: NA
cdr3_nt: TGTGCCAGCAGTTACGCCACTAGCGGCGAGCAGTACTTC
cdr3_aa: CASSYATSGEQYF

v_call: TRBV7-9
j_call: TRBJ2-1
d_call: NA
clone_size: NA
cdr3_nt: TGTGCCAGCAGCTTAGGGGGGCTAGCTGGTGAGCAGTTCTTC
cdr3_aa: CASSLGGLAGEQFF

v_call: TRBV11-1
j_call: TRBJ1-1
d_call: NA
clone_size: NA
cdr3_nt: TGTGCCAGCACCCAGGGTCAGGGGCCCGCGGACACTGAAGCTTTCTTT
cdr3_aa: CASTQGQGPADTEAFF

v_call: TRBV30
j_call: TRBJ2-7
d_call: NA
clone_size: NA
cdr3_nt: TGTGCCTGGAGCTCGAGGGGGACCGTACACGAGCAGTACTTC
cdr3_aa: CAWSSRGTVHEQYF

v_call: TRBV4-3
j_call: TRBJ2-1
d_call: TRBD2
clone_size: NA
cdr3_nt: TGCGCCAGCAGCCAAGAAGGACTAGCGTTAGACAATGAGCAGTTCTTC
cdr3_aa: CASSQEGLALDNEQFF

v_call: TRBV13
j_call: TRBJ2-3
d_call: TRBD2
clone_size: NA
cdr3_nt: TGTGCCAGCAGCCGCGGGAGATCAGATACGCAGTATTTT
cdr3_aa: CASSRGRSDTQYF

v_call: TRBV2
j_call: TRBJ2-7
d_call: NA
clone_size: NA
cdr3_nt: TGTGCCAGCAGTGCAGGTGGCCCATCCTACGAGCAGTACTTC
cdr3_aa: CASSAGGPSYEQYF

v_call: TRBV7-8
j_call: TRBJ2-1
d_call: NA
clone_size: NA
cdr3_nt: TGTGCCAGCAGCTCTCGGAGCCTCTCCTACAATGAGCAGTTCTTC
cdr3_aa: CASSSRSLSYNEQFF

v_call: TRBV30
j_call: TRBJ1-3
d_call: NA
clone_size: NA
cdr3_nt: TGTGCCTGGAGCGGGGGGAGGAACACCATATATTTT
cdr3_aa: CAWSGGRNTIYF

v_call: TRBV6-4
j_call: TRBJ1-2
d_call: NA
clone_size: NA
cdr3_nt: TGTGCCAGCAGCCTCGAGTTGGGGGCTCTTAGCGGCTACACCTTC
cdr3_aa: CASSLELGALSGYTF

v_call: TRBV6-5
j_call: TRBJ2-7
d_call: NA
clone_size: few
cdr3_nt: TGTGCCAGCAGTTATAGCCGGGACTCCTACGAGCAGTACTTC
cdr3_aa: CASSYSRDSYEQYF

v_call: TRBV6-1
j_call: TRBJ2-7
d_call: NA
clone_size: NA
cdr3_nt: TGTGCCAGCAGTGAACCTCGGACATCCGCCTACGAGCAGTACTTC
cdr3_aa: CASSEPRTSAYEQYF

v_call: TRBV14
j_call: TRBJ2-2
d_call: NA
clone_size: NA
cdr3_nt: TGTGCCAGCAGCCTAGTCCTTGCCGGGGAGCTGTTTTTT
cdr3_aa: CASSLVLAGELFF

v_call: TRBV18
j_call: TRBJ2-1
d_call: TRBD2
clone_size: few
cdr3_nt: TGTGCCAGCTCACCGCCAAGTCTAGCGGGAGGGGATGAGCAGTTCTTC
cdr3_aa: CASSPPSLAGGDEQFF

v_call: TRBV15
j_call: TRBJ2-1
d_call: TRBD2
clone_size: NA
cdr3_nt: TGTGCCACCAGCAGGAGAACGGGAGGTCCCGATGAGCAGTTCTTC
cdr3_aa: CATSRRTGGPDEQFF

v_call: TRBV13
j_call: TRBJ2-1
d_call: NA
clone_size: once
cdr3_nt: TGTGCCAGCAGCTTCAAAGGGAGCGGTGAGCAGTTCTTC
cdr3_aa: CASSFKGSGEQFF

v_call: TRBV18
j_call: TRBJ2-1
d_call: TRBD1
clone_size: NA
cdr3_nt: TGTGCCAGCTCACCAGGACAGGGCGCAGGCAATGAGCAGTTCTTC
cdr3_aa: CASSPGQGAGNEQFF

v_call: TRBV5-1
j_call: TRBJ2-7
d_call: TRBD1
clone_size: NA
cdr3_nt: TGCGCCAGCAGCTTGGTTGGGGGACAGGGAACTAGTGAGCAGTACTTC
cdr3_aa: CASSLVGGQGTSEQYF

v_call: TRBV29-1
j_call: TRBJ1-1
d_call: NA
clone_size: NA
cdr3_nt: TGCAGCGTTGAAGGGGACAATTATGAAGCTTTCTTT
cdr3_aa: CSVEGDNYEAFF

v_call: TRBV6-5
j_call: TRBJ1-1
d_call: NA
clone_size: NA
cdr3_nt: TGTGCCAGCCGAGGGGGAAGTCTGAACACTGAAGCTTTCTTT
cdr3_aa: CASRGGSLNTEAFF

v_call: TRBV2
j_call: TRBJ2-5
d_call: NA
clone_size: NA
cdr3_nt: TGTGCCAGCACCCTGCAAGGGGGAGAGACCCAGTACTTC
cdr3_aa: CASTLQGGETQYF

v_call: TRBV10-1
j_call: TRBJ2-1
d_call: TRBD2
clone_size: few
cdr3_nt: TGCGCCAGCAGTGACCAGCGGGAGGGCGTATTTGGGCAGTTCTTC
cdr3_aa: CASSDQREGVFGQFF

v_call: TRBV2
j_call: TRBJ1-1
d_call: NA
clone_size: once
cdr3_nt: TGTGCCAGCAGTCAGGGGCGCAGGGGATGGGAAGCTTTCTTT
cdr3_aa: CASSQGRRGWEAFF

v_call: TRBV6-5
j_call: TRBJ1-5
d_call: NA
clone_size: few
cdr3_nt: TGTGCCAGCAGCCAAACAGGGAACAGCAATCAGCCCCAGCATTTT
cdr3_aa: CASSQTGNSNQPQHF

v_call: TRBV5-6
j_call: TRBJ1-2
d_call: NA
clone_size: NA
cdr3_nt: TGTGCCGGCAGCCTAGGACGGAGGAATGGCTACACCTTC
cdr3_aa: CAGSLGRRNGYTF

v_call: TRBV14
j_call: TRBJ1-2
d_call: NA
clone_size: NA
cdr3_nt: TGTGCCAGCAGCCTGGGGGGGGGCCACTATGGCTACACCTTC
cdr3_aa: CASSLGGGHYGYTF

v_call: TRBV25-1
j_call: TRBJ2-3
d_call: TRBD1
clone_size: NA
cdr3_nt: TGTGCCAGCAACAGGGGAGATACGCAGTATTTT
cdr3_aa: CASNRGDTQYF

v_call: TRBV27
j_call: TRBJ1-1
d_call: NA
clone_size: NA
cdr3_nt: TGTGCCAGCAGTTCCCACCTGACACGAAACACTGAAGCTTTCTTT
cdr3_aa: CASSSHLTRNTEAFF

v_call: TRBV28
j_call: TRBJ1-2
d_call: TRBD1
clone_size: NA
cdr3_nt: TGTGCCAGCAGTTTAAGACAGGGGGCGGATGGCTACACCTTC
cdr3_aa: CASSLRQGADGYTF

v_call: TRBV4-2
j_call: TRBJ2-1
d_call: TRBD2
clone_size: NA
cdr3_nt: TGTGCCAGCAGCCAAGAACTAGCGGGAGGGCATGAGCAGTTCTTC
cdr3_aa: CASSQELAGGHEQFF

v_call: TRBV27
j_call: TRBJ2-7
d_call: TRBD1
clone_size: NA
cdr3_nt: TGTGCCAGCAGTTTAAAGCAGGGACAGGGGACCCGCTACGAGCAGTACTTC
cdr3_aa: CASSLKQGQGTRYEQYF